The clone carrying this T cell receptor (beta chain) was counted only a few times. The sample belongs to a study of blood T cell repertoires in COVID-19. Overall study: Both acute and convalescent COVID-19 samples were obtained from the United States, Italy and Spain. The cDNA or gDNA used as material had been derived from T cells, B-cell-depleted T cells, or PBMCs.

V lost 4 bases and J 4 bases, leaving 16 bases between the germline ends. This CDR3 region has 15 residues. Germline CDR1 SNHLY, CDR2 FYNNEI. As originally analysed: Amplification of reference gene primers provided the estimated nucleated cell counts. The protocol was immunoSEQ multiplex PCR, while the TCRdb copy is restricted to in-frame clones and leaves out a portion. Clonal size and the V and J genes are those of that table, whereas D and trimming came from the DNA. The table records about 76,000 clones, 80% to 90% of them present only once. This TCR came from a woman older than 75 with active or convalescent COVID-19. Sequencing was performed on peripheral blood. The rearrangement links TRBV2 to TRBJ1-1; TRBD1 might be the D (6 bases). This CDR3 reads CASSVVDSGRTEAFF. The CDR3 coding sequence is TGTGCCAGCAGTGTAGTGGACAGCGGCCGCACTGAAGCTTTCTTT. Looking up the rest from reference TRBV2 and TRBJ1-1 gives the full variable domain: EPEVTQTPSHQVTQMGQEVILRCVPISNHLYFYWYRQILGQKVEFLVSFYNNEISEKSEIFDDQFSVERPDGSNFTLKIRSTKLEDSAMYFCASSVVDSGRTEAFFGQGTRLTVV.